A single sample gave rise to the 12 T cell receptor beta chains below, sequenced in a study of identical twins. Each CDR3 protein is one row after TCRdb ran MiXCR on the 5' RACE reads. The table has 750,000 to 950,000 distinct CDR3 sequences, about 12% seen once; the top ten hold roughly 1.6%. This sample was also put to use in a study of yellow fever vaccine responses in identical twins.

The sequenced material came from PBMCs. These receptors all stem from a woman under 30 in good health.

J is TRBJ2-1 and V is TRBV20-1, with TRBD1 matching over 8 bases. The V segment lost 7 bases and the J segment 12 bases; nucleotides outside the gene matches: 11. The CDR3 has 12 residues. Looked up from germline, CDR1 is DFQATT and CDR2 is SNEGSKA (reference sequence). The CDR3 nucleotides read TGCAGTGTTTCGGACAGGGCTGGCGGGCAGTTCTTC. Its protein product is CSVSDRAGGQFF.

This clonotype was detected only a few times. V is TRBV5-1 and J is TRBJ1-1; TRBD1 aligns across 7 bases. The CDR3 spans 13 residues. The germline V gene encodes CDR1 SGHRS and CDR2 YFSETQ. V was clipped by 6 bases and J by 1 base; unmatched bases: 3. This CDR3 reads CASTTGRNTEAFF. The CDR3 DNA sequence: TGCGCCAGCACGACAGGGCGGAACACTGAAGCTTTCTTT.

This clonotype was seen ten or more times. The CDR3 DNA is TGTGCCAGCAGGGGTCCGGGAACTGAAGCTTTCTTT. This sequence encodes CASRGPGTEAFF. This chain connects TRBV6-5 to TRBJ1-1; D remains unclear. V shed 6 bases and J shed 5 bases, with 10 bases lying between them. In germline, CDR1 is MNHEY, CDR2 SVGAGI. This CDR3 comprises 12 residues.

The chain joins TRBV2 to TRBJ1-5, with unresolved D. The germline V gene has CDR1 SNHLY and CDR2 FYNNEI. There are 13 residues in the CDR3. The V end was cut by 4 bases, the J end by 7 bases, with 11 bases between. This CDR3 is CASSVAVRQPQHF. CDR3 DNA: TGTGCCAGCAGTGTGGCCGTCCGACAGCCCCAGCATTTT.

This clonotype showed up just a few times. The rearrangement joins TRBV5-1 to TRBJ2-2, with unresolved D. From germline, CDR1 is SGHRS and CDR2 YFSETQ. The CDR3 runs to 14 residues. Deletions cut 4 bases from V and 2 bases from J, with 9 bases between. The CDR3 coding sequence is TGCGCCAGCAGCACGTCGGTCAACACCGGGGAGCTGTTTTTT. It translates to CASSTSVNTGELFF.

The chain links TRBV10-3 to TRBJ2-3, with 8 bases fitting TRBD2. V shed 3 bases, J shed 2 bases, and the junction held 7 bases outside the gene matches. Germline V gene sequence: CDR1 ENHRY, CDR2 SYGVKD. CDR3 length: 16 amino acids. This CDR3 reads CAISDSGGIYTDTQYF. CDR3 nucleotides: TGTGCCATCAGTGACTCGGGGGGGATATACACAGATACGCAGTATTTT.

In this sample, this clonotype turned up a few times. The rearrangement links TRBV12-3 or TRBV12-4 to TRBJ2-7, with D perhaps TRBD1 (8 bases). The CDR3 covers 14 residues. The ends were cut back, 10 bases at V and 6 bases at J, with 22 bases in the middle. CDR3 protein: CATREGQGAGEQYF. Written as DNA, the CDR3 is TGTGCCACCAGGGAGGGTCAGGGGGCCGGCGAGCAGTACTTC.

To note about this clonotype: Sequence at one end of the junction differs from germline and may be a read error. This chain uses TRBV20-1 with TRBJ2-3, with 8 bases matching TRBD1. The CDR3 is 17 amino acids. CDR1 and CDR2 (germline): DFQATT, SNEGSKA (reference sequence). The CDR3 sequence is CCARGTAGGFSTDTQYF. CDR3 DNA: TGCTGTGCTAGGGGCACCGCAGGGGGCTTTAGCACAGATACGCAGTATTTT.

This clonotype was observed a handful of times. The chain recombines TRBV11-2 with TRBJ2-3, with 12 bases identical to TRBD2. With V trimmed by 4 bases and J by 2 bases, 10 bases remained unmatched. Germline lookup yields CDR1 SGHAT and CDR2 FQNNGV. This CDR3 spans 18 amino acids. The CDR3 sequence: CASSSTPTSGGYTDTQYF. The CDR3 nucleotides read TGTGCCAGCAGCTCCACCCCTACTAGCGGGGGGTACACAGATACGCAGTATTTT.

This clonotype was detected only a few times. The chain combines TRBV7-8 with TRBJ2-7; perhaps TRBD2 as D (5 bases). This CDR3 is built from 16 residues. Germline CDR1 is SGHVS and CDR2 is FQNEAQ. Trimming left V 1 base short and J 2 bases short, with 15 bases between. CDR3 bases: TGTGCCAGCAGCTTAGAGGAATTCCGGGATACCTACGAGCAGTACTTC. This gives the protein CASSLEEFRDTYEQYF. The whole variable domain, filled in from reference TRBV7-8 and TRBJ2-7, reads GAGVSQSPRYKVAKRGQDVALRCDPISGHVSLFWYQQALGQGPEFLTYFQNEAQLDKSGLPSDRFFAERPEGSVSTLKIQRTQQEDSAVYLCASSLEEFRDTYEQYFGPGTRLTVT.

This clonotype came up a few times. The chain recombines TRBV12-3 or TRBV12-4 with TRBJ2-1; D perhaps matches TRBD2 (6 bases). The CDR3 contains 16 residues. Deletions cut 6 bases from V and 1 base from J, with 16 bases between. The chain's CDR3 is CASSIPGLESYNEQFF. CDR3 DNA: TGTGCCAGCAGCATTCCGGGACTGGAATCCTACAATGAGCAGTTCTTC.

The V gene is TRBV29-1, the J gene TRBJ1-3; D remains ambiguous. Per germline, CDR1 SQVTM and CDR2 ANQGSEA. V shed 4 bases and J shed 0 bases, with 4 bases lying between them. The CDR3 extends over 12 amino acids. The CDR3 bases are TGCAGCGTTGTCGACTCTGGAAACACCATATATTTT. This sequence encodes CSVVDSGNTIYF.